This T cell receptor (beta chain) was profiled in a study of response to subunit inactivated influenza vaccine (dated by TCRdb to between 2018 and 2020). In terms of the full investigation: Deep quantitative profiling of the T cell receptor repertoire was used in the study to follow responses to a trivalent subunit inactivated influenza vaccine. What the research found in general, with its limitations: The authors proposed that each seasonal influenza vaccination may bring in only a limited number of new T cells.

V and J lose 8 bases and 5 bases, and a span of 15 bases separates them. The CDR3 runs 13 residues from the cysteine to the phenylalanine. The kept DNA is CDR3 alone, 39 bases in frame from the first base. Library method: RT-PCR. The sequencer was an Illumina HiSeq 2500. TCRdb handled the public reads itself, with Q25 trimming in fastp and clone calling in MiXCR, and kept productive beta chains. Identical CDR3 proteins give one entry, which carries the most common genes and DNA. The sample table shows roughly 570,000 distinct CDR3 sequences, and less than 15% are seen once. In total, the top ten clones hold around 10% of the sample. This clonotype showed up just a few times. Its antigen remains undetermined. No per-base quality is available; no much larger clone lies one base away.

Sequences were derived from PBMCs from blood, sampled 12 days after vaccination. The clonotype was recovered from a man aged 50 or older who received an inactivated influenza vaccine. Donor details come from another sample of the same person, matched by shared clones. The chain is made from TRBV12-3 or TRBV12-4 and TRBJ1-1; perhaps TRBD1 is the D gene, with 6 bases matching. This receptor has the CDR3 CASGQQGRTEAFF. Here is the DNA: TGTGCCAGCGGACAACAGGGCCGGACTGAAGCTTTCTTT.